Described below is a single TCR beta chain sequence and its context. What it recognizes is unknown. The sample comes from a study of T cells in Graves' hyperthyroidism and ophthalmopathy. Authors of the study amplified TCR beta CDR3 regions from RNA transcripts. An initial round of RT-PCR targeting the TCR CDR3 relied on the HTBI primer set. TCRdb reprocessed the multiplex PCR reads via MiXCR and lists one record per CDR3 protein. Found here are hundreds of thousands of distinct CDR3 sequences, around 13% of them singletons; the top ten hold 9.5% to 13%. CDR3 length equals 14 residues. The germline V gene encodes CDR1 LNHDA and CDR2 SQIVND (reference sequence). Trimming removed 6 bases at V and 5 bases at J, with 16 bases between. Study-wide points: Ophthalmopathy was predicted by the model a median of approximately 6 months ahead of onset. Stable hyperthyroidism was told apart from ophthalmopathy by a model built on 13 V-J features.

The specimen sequenced was blood. The sequence was obtained from a young woman with Graves' hyperthyroidism. The chain joins TRBV19 to TRBJ1-1, with D perhaps matching TRBD1 (5 bases). CDR3 sequence (DNA): TGTGCCAGTAGCCAGGGAGGGTATCCGACTGAAGCTTTCTTT. Translation gives CASSQGGYPTEAFF.